This T cell receptor beta chain was documented in a study of shared clonotypes between healthy human individuals. Naive CD8 populations comprised CD45RO-negative cells positively selected for CCR7, excluding terminally differentiated effector memory CD45RA+ cells. The table came from immunoSEQ multiplex PCR; TCRdb's copy has only in-frame clones and leaves some out. The sample has around 2.1 million clones, under 95% seen once; the top ten hold under 2%. Sequencing was done on a sample of naive CD8+ T cells from PBMCs. The sequence was collected from a man younger than 35 in good health. Some clones in this sample may be carry-over from other donors' samples.

As DNA, the CDR3 is TGTGCCAGCAATCCAGGGACTAGCGGGAGCGACGAGCAGTACTTC. Amino acids: CASNPGTSGSDEQYF. The chain links TRBV27 to TRBJ2-7, with 14 positions matching TRBD2. V trimming: 7 bases; J trimming: 5 bases; junction bases outside the gene matches: 7. The CDR3 contains 15 residues. Germline loops: CDR1 MNHEY, CDR2 SMNVEV (reference sequence).